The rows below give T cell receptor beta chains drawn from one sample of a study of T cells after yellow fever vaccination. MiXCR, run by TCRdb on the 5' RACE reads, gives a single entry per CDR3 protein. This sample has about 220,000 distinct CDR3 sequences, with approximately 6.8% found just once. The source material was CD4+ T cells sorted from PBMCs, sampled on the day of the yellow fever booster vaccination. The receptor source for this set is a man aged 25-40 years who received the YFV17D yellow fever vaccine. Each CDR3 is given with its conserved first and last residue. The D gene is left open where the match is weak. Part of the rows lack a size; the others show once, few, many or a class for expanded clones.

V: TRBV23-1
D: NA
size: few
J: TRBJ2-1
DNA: TGCGCCACCCTCCAGGGGGAACATTACGGGAGCTCCTACAATGAGCAGTTCTTC
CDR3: CATLQGEHYGSSYNEQFF

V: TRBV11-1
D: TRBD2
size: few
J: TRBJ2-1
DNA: TGTGCCAGCAGCTTAATGACTAGCGGGTGGCCGGCGAATGAGCAGTTCTTC
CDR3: CASSLMTSGWPANEQFF

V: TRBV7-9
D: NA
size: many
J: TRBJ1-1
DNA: TGTGCCAGCAGCTCTTACACTGAAGCTTTCTTT
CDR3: CASSSYTEAFF

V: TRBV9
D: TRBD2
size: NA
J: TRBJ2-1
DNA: TGTGCCAGCAGCGTAGCTTGGGCAGCGGGAGAGATTTACAATGAGCAGTTCTTC
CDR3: CASSVAWAAGEIYNEQFF

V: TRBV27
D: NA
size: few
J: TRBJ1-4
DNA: TGTGCCAGCAGTTTTGATAAGGGTAGCTCAACTAATGAAAAACTGTTTTTT
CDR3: CASSFDKGSSTNEKLFF

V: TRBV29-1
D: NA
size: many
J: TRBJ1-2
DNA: TGCAGCGTTGAAGTTCAGGGGAAGGGTGGCTACACCTTC
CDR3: CSVEVQGKGGYTF

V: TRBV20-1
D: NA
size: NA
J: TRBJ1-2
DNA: TGCAGTGCTCTTAACAGGGCGTCCTATGGCTACACCTTC
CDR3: CSALNRASYGYTF

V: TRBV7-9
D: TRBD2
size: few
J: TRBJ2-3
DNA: TGTGCCAGCAGCTTCGGAACTAGCGGGACAGATACGCAGTATTTT
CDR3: CASSFGTSGTDTQYF

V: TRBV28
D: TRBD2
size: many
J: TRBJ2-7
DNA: TGTGCCAGCAGCACCAGCGGGAGCTCCTACGAGCAGTACTTC
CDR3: CASSTSGSSYEQYF

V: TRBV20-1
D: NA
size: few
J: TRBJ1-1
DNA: TGCAGTGCTAGACTTCGTGGGGTAGGGGCGCGTCGGGCTTTCTTT
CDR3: CSARLRGVGARRAFF

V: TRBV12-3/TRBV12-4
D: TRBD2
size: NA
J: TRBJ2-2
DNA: TGTGCCAGCACTAAACAAGGGTTAGCGGGAGTTGGAAACACCGGGGAGCTGTTTTTT
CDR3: CASTKQGLAGVGNTGELFF

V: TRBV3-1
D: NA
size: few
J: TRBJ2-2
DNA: TGTGCCAGCAGCCTTCGGGGGTCGGTCACCGGGGAGCTGTTTTTT
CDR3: CASSLRGSVTGELFF

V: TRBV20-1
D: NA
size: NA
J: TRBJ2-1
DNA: TGCAGTGCTAGAGCCCCCCGATACAGGGCGCACAATGAGCAGTTCTTC
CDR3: CSARAPRYRAHNEQFF

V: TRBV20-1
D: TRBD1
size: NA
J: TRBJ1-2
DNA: TGCAGTGCCCTCCGGGACAGGGGGCAGGAGGCTAACTATGGCTACACCTTC
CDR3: CSALRDRGQEANYGYTF

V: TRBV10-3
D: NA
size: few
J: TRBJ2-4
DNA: TGTGCCATCAGCGTCCATACCACAAGGATCAAAAACATTCAGTACTTC
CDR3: CAISVHTTRIKNIQYF

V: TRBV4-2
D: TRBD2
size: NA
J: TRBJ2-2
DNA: TGTGCCAGCAGCCGGCAGCGGGAGGGCCCGGAGGAGCTGTTTTTT
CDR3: CASSRQREGPEELFF

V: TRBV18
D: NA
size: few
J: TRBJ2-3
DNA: TGTGCCAGCTCACCACGGCCAGATACGCAGTATTTT
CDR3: CASSPRPDTQYF

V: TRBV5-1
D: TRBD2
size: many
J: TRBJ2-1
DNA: TGCGCCAGCAGCTCCTCGACTAGCGGCTACAATGAGCAGTTCTTC
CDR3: CASSSSTSGYNEQFF

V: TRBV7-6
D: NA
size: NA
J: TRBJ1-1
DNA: TGTGCCAGCAGCTCCGGGGGGGCTGGGACTGAAGCTTTCTTT
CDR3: CASSSGGAGTEAFF

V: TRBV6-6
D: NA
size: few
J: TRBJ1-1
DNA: TGTGCCAGCAGTAACACAGGGAGCACTGAAGCTTTCTTT
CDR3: CASSNTGSTEAFF

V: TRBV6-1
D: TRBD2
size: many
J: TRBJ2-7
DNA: TGTGCCAGCAGCGAAGCGGGAGCGGGCTCCTACGAGCAGTACTTC
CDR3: CASSEAGAGSYEQYF

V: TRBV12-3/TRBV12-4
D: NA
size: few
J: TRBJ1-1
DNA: TGTGCCAGCAGTTCGATTGCGGCTCTTGAAGCTTTCTTT
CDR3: CASSSIAALEAFF

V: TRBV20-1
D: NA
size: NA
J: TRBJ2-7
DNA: TGCAGTGCTAGTTTCACGGATGACTACGAGCAGTACTTC
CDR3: CSASFTDDYEQYF

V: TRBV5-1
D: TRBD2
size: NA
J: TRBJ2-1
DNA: TGCGCCAGCAGCTTGGGGGCTAGCGGGAGGACAGAGGATGAGCAGTTCTTC
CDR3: CASSLGASGRTEDEQFF